The rows below give T cell receptor beta chains drawn from one sample of a study of PD-L1 blockade in urothelial cancer. The method was immunoSEQ multiplex PCR; TCRdb's version includes in-frame clones alone and lacks a portion of them. The table has about 84,000 clones, roughly 87% seen once. The sample here was PBMCs, taken around atezolizumab (anti-PD-L1) treatment. The source is a man in his 70s with urothelial cancer. Both conserved end residues are part of each CDR3. Each record gives: V gene, D gene, J gene, clone size, CDR3 DNA, CDR3 protein. D genes are given only for firm matches. For some rows the clone size is stated as once, few or many, or as a class when expanded; others skip it.

V: TRBV6-1; D: .; J: TRBJ1-1; size: .; DNA: TGTGCCAGCAGTCGTTCAGGGGACACTGAAGCTTTCTTT; CDR3: CASSRSGDTEAFF
V: TRBV6-1; D: TRBD2; J: TRBJ2-1; size: .; DNA: TGTGCCAGCAATCTAGCGGGGGGGCAAAATGAGCAGTTCTTC; CDR3: CASNLAGGQNEQFF
V: TRBV5-1; D: .; J: TRBJ1-1; size: .; DNA: TGCGCCAGCAGCTTGGATTCCAGTCTGAACACTGAAGCTTTCTTT; CDR3: CASSLDSSLNTEAFF
V: TRBV29-1; D: TRBD2; J: TRBJ2-1; size: few; DNA: TGCAGCGTTCAGGGTAGCGGGAGGGCCGCGACTGGGGAGCAGTTCTTC; CDR3: CSVQGSGRAATGEQFF
V: TRBV29-1; D: .; J: TRBJ2-2; size: few; DNA: TGCAGCGTTGAGGCGGGGCCCCAGGAGCTGTTTTTT; CDR3: CSVEAGPQELFF
V: TRBV7-8; D: TRBD1; J: TRBJ2-3; size: .; DNA: TGTGCCAGCAGCTTAGGTTGGGGACAGGGGTCAGATACGCAGTATTTT; CDR3: CASSLGWGQGSDTQYF
V: TRBV5-1; D: TRBD2; J: TRBJ2-5; size: .; DNA: TGCGCCAGCAGCTGGGAGGGGGAGACCCAGTACTTC; CDR3: CASSWEGETQYF
V: TRBV10-3; D: TRBD1; J: TRBJ2-2; size: .; DNA: TGTGCCATCAGGACAGGGGGTAATTCCGGGGAGCTGTTTTTT; CDR3: CAIRTGGNSGELFF
V: TRBV11-2; D: TRBD2; J: TRBJ2-7; size: .; DNA: TGTGCCAGCAGCTCTAATAGCGGGAGTGGATACGAGCAGTACTTC; CDR3: CASSSNSGSGYEQYF
V: TRBV5-4; D: TRBD1; J: TRBJ2-7; size: once; DNA: TGTGCCAGCAGCTTTTCCTCAGGGGGCACCTACGAGCAGTACTTC; CDR3: CASSFSSGGTYEQYF
V: TRBV19; D: TRBD1; J: TRBJ2-7; size: .; DNA: TGTGCCAGTAGTATTGAGCAGGGACAGTCTTACGAGCAGTACTTC; CDR3: CASSIEQGQSYEQYF
V: TRBV7-9; D: .; J: TRBJ1-2; size: .; DNA: TGTGCCAGCAGCTTAGCCGGGGGTAACTATGGCTACACCTTC; CDR3: CASSLAGGNYGYTF
V: TRBV6-4; D: TRBD1; J: TRBJ2-3; size: .; DNA: TGTGCCAGCAGTGAAACCGGGACAGGGGGTTTTACAGATACGCAGTATTTT; CDR3: CASSETGTGGFTDTQYF
V: TRBV27; D: .; J: TRBJ2-5; size: .; DNA: TGTGCCAGCAGTATCGGCAACGACCAGGGAGAGACCCAGTACTTC; CDR3: CASSIGNDQGETQYF
V: TRBV28; D: TRBD2; J: TRBJ2-3; size: once; DNA: TGTGCCAGCAGTTTATATACCTCGCGGGAGTCGGGGGATACGCAGTATTTT; CDR3: CASSLYTSRESGDTQYF
V: TRBV19; D: .; J: TRBJ2-5; size: once; DNA: TGTGCCAGTAGTATGGTGCAGCCGGGTAGGGGGGAGACCCAGTACTTC; CDR3: CASSMVQPGRGETQYF
V: TRBV7-9; D: TRBD1; J: TRBJ2-2; size: medium-sized; DNA: TGTGCCAGCAGCGGGGACAGGGAGGCCGGGGAGCTGTTTTTT; CDR3: CASSGDREAGELFF
V: TRBV28; D: .; J: TRBJ1-5; size: many; DNA: TGTGCCAGCAGTTTTAAATTAGAAACGGAGGGCAATCAGCCCCAGCATTTT; CDR3: CASSFKLETEGNQPQHF
V: TRBV18; D: .; J: TRBJ2-3; size: .; DNA: TGTGCCAGCTCACCAACTCCCCCGGGAGCATCGGCAGATACGCAGTATTTT; CDR3: CASSPTPPGASADTQYF
V: TRBV28; D: .; J: TRBJ2-7; size: few; DNA: TGTGCCAGCAGTTGGCAGGGGTGGAACGAGCAGTACTTC; CDR3: CASSWQGWNEQYF
V: TRBV12-1; D: .; J: TRBJ1-1; size: .; DNA: TGTGCCAGCAGCTTTTCTGGGGACTACCACACTGAAGCTTTCTTT; CDR3: CASSFSGDYHTEAFF
V: TRBV30; D: .; J: TRBJ1-5; size: .; DNA: TGTGCCTGGAGTGTTTCAGGGAGCAATCAGCCCCAGCATTTT; CDR3: CAWSVSGSNQPQHF
V: TRBV18; D: .; J: TRBJ2-4; size: .; DNA: TGTGCCAGCTCACCCCCACAGAGAGCCAAAAACATTCAGTACTTC; CDR3: CASSPPQRAKNIQYF
V: TRBV5-6; D: .; J: TRBJ2-2; size: .; DNA: TGTGCCAGCAGCTTGCGGACATTTTACACCGGGGAGCTGTTTTTT; CDR3: CASSLRTFYTGELFF
V: TRBV30; D: .; J: TRBJ1-4; size: .; DNA: TGTGCCTGGAGTACTGGGGAAAGGACGGGGAATGAAAAACTGTTTTTT; CDR3: CAWSTGERTGNEKLFF
V: TRBV29-1; D: .; J: TRBJ1-4; size: .; DNA: TGCAGCGTTGGGATGGGGCAGCCGGAAAAACTGTTTTTT; CDR3: CSVGMGQPEKLFF
V: TRBV6-6; D: .; J: TRBJ2-3; size: .; DNA: TGTGCCAGCAGCCGTACTATTATCGGGGGCACAGATACGCAGTATTTT; CDR3: CASSRTIIGGTDTQYF
V: TRBV27; D: .; J: TRBJ1-5; size: .; DNA: TGTGCCAGCAGCCCGGGACTCGGCAATCAGCCCCAGCATTTT; CDR3: CASSPGLGNQPQHF
V: TRBV18; D: TRBD1; J: TRBJ1-1; size: .; DNA: TGTGCCAGCTCACCTCGAGGACAGGCCGCAAGGAACACTGAAGCTTTCTTT; CDR3: CASSPRGQAARNTEAFF
V: TRBV27; D: TRBD1; J: TRBJ1-3; size: .; DNA: TGTGCCAGCAGTAGACAGGGGCGAGGAAACACCATATATTTT; CDR3: CASSRQGRGNTIYF
V: TRBV18; D: TRBD2; J: TRBJ2-1; size: .; DNA: TGTGCCAGCTCCGTCGGACTAGCTCAGGAGCAGTTCTTC; CDR3: CASSVGLAQEQFF
V: TRBV7-9; D: .; J: TRBJ2-5; size: .; DNA: TGTGCCAGCAGCCGACCCTCGGGGGTTATCGGATTACAAGAGACCCAGTACTTC; CDR3: CASSRPSGVIGLQETQYF
V: TRBV5-1; D: .; J: TRBJ2-2; size: .; DNA: TGCGCCAGCAGGGAGGCTGGGGAGCTGTTTTTT; CDR3: CASREAGELFF
V: TRBV5-8; D: TRBD1; J: TRBJ2-1; size: .; DNA: TGTGCCAGCAGCTGGGGGACAGTACGCAATGAGCAGTTCTTC; CDR3: CASSWGTVRNEQFF
V: TRBV15; D: .; J: TRBJ2-5; size: once; DNA: TGTGCCACCAGCAGAGATTTAACAGAAGAGACCCAGTACTTC; CDR3: CATSRDLTEETQYF
V: TRBV21-1; D: .; J: TRBJ2-1; size: .; DNA: TGTGCCCCCCGACTAGCCGTTGAGCAGTTCTTC; CDR3: CAPRLAVEQFF
V: TRBV9; D: .; J: TRBJ1-2; size: .; DNA: TGTGCCAGCAGCGTAGGAGTCAGGGAGGATGGCTACACCTTC; CDR3: CASSVGVREDGYTF
V: TRBV7-8; D: TRBD1; J: TRBJ2-3; size: .; DNA: TGTGCCAGCAGCCCTGGACAGGCGAGCACAGATACGCAGTATTTT; CDR3: CASSPGQASTDTQYF
V: TRBV11-3; D: .; J: TRBJ2-5; size: .; DNA: TGTGCCAGCAGCTTAGGTGTCTCGGGGTTAGGGCAAGAGACCCAGTACTTC; CDR3: CASSLGVSGLGQETQYF
V: TRBV13; D: TRBD1; J: TRBJ2-7; size: .; DNA: TGTGCCAGCAGCTCCTCCCAGGGACAGGACTCCTACGAGCAGTACTTC; CDR3: CASSSSQGQDSYEQYF
V: TRBV9; D: TRBD1; J: TRBJ1-4; size: few; DNA: TGTGCCAGCAGCGTAGGGACAGGGAGGCCAACTAATGAAAAACTGTTTTTT; CDR3: CASSVGTGRPTNEKLFF
V: TRBV6-5; D: TRBD2; J: TRBJ2-2; size: .; DNA: TGTGCCAGCAGTTACTGGGGGGGTTCCGGGGAGCTGTTTTTT; CDR3: CASSYWGGSGELFF
V: TRBV5-4; D: TRBD2; J: TRBJ2-7; size: once; DNA: TGTGCCAGCAGCACCGGACTAGCGGACTCCTACGAGCAGTACTTC; CDR3: CASSTGLADSYEQYF
V: TRBV5-1; D: .; J: TRBJ2-2; size: .; DNA: TGCGCCAGCAGCTTGGACTACCTAAACACCGGGGAGCTGTTTTTT; CDR3: CASSLDYLNTGELFF
V: TRBV7-9; D: TRBD2; J: TRBJ2-1; size: .; DNA: TGTGCCAGCAGCTCCGGGACTAGCGGGCGATATAATGAGCAGTTCTTC; CDR3: CASSSGTSGRYNEQFF
V: TRBV5-4; D: .; J: TRBJ2-2; size: once; DNA: TGTGCCAGCAGCCGGGGAACCCCCGGGGAGCTGTTTTTT; CDR3: CASSRGTPGELFF
V: TRBV7-8; D: TRBD1; J: TRBJ2-7; size: .; DNA: TGTGCCAGCAGCTCGGCGACAGGGGAGTGGAACGAGCAGTACTTC; CDR3: CASSSATGEWNEQYF
V: TRBV10-3; D: .; J: TRBJ1-1; size: once; DNA: TGTGCCATCAGTGAGTCCCTGGGCGAGTTCACTGAAGCTTTCTTT; CDR3: CAISESLGEFTEAFF
V: TRBV7-8; D: .; J: TRBJ1-4; size: .; DNA: TGTGCCAGCAGCTTGTCTCGGGGGGAAAAACTGTTTTTT; CDR3: CASSLSRGEKLFF